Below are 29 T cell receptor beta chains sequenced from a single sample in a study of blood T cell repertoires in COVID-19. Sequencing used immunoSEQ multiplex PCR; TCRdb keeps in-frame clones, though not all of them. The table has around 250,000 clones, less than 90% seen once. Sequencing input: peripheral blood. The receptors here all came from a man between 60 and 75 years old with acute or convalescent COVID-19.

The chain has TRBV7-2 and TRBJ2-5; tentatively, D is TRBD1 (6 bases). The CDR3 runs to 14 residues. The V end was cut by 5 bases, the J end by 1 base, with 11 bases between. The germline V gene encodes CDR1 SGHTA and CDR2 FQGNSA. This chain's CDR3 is CASSHKTGQETQYF. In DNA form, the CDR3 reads TGTGCCAGCAGCCACAAGACAGGCCAAGAGACCCAGTACTTC.

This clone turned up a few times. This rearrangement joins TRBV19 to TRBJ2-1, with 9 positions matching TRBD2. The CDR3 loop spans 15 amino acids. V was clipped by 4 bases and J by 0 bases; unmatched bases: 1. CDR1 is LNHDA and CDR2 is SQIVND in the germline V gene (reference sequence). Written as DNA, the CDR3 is TGTGCCAGTAGTAGACTAGCGGTCTCCTACAATGAGCAGTTCTTC. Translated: CASSRLAVSYNEQFF.

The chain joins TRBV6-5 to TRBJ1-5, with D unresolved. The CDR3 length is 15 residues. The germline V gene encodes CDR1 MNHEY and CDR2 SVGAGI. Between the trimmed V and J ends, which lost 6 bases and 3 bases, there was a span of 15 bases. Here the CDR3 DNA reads TGTGCCAGCAGCGGAACTGCAGGTGCCAATCAGCCCCAGCATTTT. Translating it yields CASSGTAGANQPQHF.

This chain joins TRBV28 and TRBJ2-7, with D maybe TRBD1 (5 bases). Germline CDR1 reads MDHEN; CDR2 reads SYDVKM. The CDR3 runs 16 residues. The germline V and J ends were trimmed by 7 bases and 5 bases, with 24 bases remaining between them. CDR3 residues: CASTQLRQGKRHEQYF. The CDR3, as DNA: TGTGCCAGCACCCAGCTGAGGCAGGGAAAGAGGCACGAGCAGTACTTC.

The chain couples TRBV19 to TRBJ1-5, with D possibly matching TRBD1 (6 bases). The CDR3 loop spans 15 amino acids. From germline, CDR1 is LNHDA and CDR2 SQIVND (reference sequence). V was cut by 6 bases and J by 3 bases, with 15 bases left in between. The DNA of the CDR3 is TGTGCCAGTAGCCGGCGGACAGTGGTCAATCAGCCCCAGCATTTT. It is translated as CASSRRTVVNQPQHF.

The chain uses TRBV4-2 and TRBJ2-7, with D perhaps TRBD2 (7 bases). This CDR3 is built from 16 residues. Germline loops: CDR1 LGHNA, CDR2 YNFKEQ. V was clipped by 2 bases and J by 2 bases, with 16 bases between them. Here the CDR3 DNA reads TGTGCCAGCAGCCAACGAGGGCGGGGGCCAACCTACGAGCAGTACTTC. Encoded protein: CASSQRGRGPTYEQYF.

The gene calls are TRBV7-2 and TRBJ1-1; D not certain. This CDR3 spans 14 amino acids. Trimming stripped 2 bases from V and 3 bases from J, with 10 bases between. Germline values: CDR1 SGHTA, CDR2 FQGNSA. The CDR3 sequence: CASSLTGPHTEAFF. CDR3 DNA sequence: TGTGCCAGCAGCTTAACGGGTCCTCACACTGAAGCTTTCTTT.

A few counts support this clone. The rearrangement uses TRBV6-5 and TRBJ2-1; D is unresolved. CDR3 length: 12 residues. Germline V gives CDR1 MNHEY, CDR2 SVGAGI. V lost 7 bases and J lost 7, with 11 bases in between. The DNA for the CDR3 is TGTGCCAGCACATACAGTTCGAATGAGCAGTTCTTC. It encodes CASTYSSNEQFF.

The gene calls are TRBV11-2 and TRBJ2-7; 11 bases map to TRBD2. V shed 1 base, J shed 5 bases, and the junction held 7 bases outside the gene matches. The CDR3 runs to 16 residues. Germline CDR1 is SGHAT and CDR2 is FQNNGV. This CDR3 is CASSLGSGRAYDEQYF. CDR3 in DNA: TGTGCCAGCAGCTTAGGTAGCGGGAGGGCCTACGACGAGCAGTACTTC.

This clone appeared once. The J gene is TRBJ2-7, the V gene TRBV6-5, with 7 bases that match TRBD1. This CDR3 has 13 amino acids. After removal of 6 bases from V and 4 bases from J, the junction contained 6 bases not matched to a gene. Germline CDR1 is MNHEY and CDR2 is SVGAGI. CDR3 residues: CASRPSRGYEQYF. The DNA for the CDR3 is TGTGCCAGCAGACCCTCCAGGGGGTACGAGCAGTACTTC.

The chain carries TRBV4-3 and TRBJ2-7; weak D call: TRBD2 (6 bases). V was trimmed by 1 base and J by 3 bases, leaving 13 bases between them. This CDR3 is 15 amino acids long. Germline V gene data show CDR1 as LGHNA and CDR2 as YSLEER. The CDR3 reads CASSQGVSEGYEQYF. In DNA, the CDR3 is TGCGCCAGCAGCCAAGGGGTGTCGGAGGGCTACGAGCAGTACTTC.

In nucleotides, the CDR3 is TGTGCCAGCAGCTCATCTAGCGGGAGTATCTATGAGCAGTTCTTC. Protein sequence: CASSSSSGSIYEQFF. The chain has TRBV5-6 and TRBJ2-1, with TRBD2 matching 10 bases. The germline V gene encodes CDR1 SGHDT and CDR2 YYEEEE. CDR3 length: 15 residues. Trimming cost V 3 bases and J 8 bases; bases outside gene matches: 8.

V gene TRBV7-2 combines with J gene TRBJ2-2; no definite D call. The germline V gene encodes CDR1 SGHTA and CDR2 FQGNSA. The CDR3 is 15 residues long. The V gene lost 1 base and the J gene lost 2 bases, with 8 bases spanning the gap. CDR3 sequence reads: CASSLVALNTGELFF. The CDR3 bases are TGTGCCAGCAGCTTAGTAGCACTAAACACCGGGGAGCTGTTTTTT.

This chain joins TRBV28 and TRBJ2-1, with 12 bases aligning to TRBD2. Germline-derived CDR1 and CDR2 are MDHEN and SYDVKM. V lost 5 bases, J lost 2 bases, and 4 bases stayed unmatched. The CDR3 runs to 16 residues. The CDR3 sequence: CASSRGLAGTYNEQFF. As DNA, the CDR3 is TGTGCCAGCAGTCGAGGACTAGCGGGGACCTACAATGAGCAGTTCTTC.

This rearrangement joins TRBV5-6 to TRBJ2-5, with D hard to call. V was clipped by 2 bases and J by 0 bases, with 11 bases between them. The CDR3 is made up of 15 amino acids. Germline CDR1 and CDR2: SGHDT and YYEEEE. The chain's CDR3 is CASSFPAVYQETQYF. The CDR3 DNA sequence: TGTGCCAGCAGCTTCCCCGCGGTTTACCAAGAGACCCAGTACTTC.

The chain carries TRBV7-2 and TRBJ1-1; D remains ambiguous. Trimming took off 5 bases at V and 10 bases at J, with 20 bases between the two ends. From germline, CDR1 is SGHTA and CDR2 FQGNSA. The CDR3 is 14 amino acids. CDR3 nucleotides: TGTGCCAGCAGCACCCCAGGAGGTCAAACCGGAGCTTTCTTT. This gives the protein CASSTPGGQTGAFF.

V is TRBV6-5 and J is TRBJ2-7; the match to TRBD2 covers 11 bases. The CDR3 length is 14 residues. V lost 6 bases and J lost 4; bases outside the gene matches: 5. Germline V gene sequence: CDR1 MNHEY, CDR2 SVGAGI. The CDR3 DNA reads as TGTGCCAGCAGACCGGGACTAGCGGTTTACGAGCAGTACTTC. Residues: CASRPGLAVYEQYF.

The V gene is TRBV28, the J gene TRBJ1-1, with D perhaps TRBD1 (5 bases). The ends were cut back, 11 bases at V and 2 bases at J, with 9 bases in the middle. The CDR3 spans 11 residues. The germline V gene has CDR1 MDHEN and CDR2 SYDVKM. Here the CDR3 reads CALGGNTEAFF. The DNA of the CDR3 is TGTGCCCTGGGGGGAAACACTGAAGCTTTCTTT.

The CDR3 protein is CASSFDREYEQYF. CDR3 DNA sequence: TGTGCCAGCAGTTTTGACAGAGAATACGAGCAGTACTTC. The chain combines TRBV12-3 or TRBV12-4 with TRBJ2-7, with D tentatively TRBD1 (5 bases). The CDR3 runs 13 residues. The ends were cut back, 3 bases at V and 4 bases at J, with 10 bases in the middle.

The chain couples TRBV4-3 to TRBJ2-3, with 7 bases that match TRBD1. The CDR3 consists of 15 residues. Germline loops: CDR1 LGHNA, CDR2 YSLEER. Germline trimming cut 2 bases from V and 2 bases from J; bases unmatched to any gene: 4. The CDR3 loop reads CASSQTGTATDTQYF. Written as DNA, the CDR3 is TGCGCCAGCAGCCAAACTGGGACAGCCACAGATACGCAGTATTTT.

Here the CDR3 DNA reads TGTGCCAGCAGCCCCACAGGATCTGGTAATGAAAAACTGTTTTTT. It translates to CASSPTGSGNEKLFF. The genes are TRBV7-2 and TRBJ1-4; D perhaps matches TRBD1 (5 bases). CDR1 is SGHTA and CDR2 is FQGNSA in the germline V gene. Trimming stripped 5 bases from V and 4 bases from J, with 14 bases between. The CDR3 contains 15 residues.

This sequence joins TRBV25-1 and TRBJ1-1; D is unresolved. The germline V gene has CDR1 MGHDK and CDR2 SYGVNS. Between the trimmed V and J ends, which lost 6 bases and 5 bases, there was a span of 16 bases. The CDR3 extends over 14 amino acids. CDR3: CASSAGGRSTEAFF. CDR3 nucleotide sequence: TGTGCCAGCAGCGCCGGAGGGCGTTCGACTGAAGCTTTCTTT. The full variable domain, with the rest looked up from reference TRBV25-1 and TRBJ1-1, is EADIYQTPRYLVIGTGKKITLECSQTMGHDKMYWYQQDPGMELHLIHYSYGVNSTEKGDLSSESTVSRIRTEHFPLTLESARPSHTSQYLCASSAGGRSTEAFFGQGTRLTVV.

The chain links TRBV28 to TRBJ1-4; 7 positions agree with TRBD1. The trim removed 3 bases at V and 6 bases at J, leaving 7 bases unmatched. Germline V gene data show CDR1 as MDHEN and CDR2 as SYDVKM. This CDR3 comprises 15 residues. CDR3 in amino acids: CASSFGQEGYEKLFF. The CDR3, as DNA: TGTGCCAGCAGTTTCGGACAGGAGGGGTATGAAAAACTGTTTTTT.

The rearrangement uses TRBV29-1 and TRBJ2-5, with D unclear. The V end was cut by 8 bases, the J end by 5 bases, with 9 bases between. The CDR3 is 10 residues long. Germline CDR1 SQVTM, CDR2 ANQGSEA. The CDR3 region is CSTLRETQYF. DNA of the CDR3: TGCAGCACTCTCAGGGAGACCCAGTACTTC.

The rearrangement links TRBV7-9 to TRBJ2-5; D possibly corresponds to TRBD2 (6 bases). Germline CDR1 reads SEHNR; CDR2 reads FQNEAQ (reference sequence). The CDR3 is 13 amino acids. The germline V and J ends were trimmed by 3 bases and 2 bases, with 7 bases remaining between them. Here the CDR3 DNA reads TGTGCCAGCAGCTTCGGGGGACAAGAGACCCAGTACTTC. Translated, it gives CASSFGGQETQYF.

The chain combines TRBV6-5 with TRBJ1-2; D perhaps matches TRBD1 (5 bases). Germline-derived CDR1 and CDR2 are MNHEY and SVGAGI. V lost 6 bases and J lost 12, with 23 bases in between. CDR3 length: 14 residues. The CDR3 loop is CASRDSGTAYGDTF. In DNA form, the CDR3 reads TGTGCCAGCAGGGACTCCGGGACTGCCTATGGGGACACCTTC.

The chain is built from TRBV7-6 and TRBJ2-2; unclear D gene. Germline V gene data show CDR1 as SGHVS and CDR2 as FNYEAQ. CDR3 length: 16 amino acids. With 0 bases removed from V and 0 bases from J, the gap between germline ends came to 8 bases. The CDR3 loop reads CASSLARHPNTGELFF. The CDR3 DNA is TGTGCCAGCAGCTTAGCTAGACACCCGAACACCGGGGAGCTGTTTTTT.

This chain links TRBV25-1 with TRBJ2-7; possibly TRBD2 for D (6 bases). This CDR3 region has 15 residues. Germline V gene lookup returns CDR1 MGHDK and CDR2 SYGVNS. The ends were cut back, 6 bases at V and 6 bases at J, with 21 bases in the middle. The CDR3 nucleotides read TGTGCCAGCAGATCTTTGGGGCACCAGCGGGCCGAGCAGTACTTC. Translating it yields CASRSLGHQRAEQYF.

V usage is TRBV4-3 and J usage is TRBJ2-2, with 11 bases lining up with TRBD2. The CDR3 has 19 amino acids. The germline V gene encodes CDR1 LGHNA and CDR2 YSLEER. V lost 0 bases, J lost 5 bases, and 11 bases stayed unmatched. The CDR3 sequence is CASSQDHPSGRTWTGELFF. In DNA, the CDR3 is TGCGCCAGCAGCCAAGATCACCCTAGCGGGAGGACCTGGACCGGGGAGCTGTTTTTT.